This T cell receptor (beta chain) was identified in a study of CD8 T cells in Susac syndrome. The study's findings and limits: Susac-specific public clones in total CD8+ repertoires numbered some 15; in CD8+ TEMRA repertoires, they numbered 4 to 6.

The patients with Susac syndrome satisfied recently defined diagnostic criteria for either definite or probable disease. In contrast to the negatively isolated CD8+ and CD4+ T cells, TEMRA cells were FACS-enriched. Details on this clonotype: Its specificity is unknown.

Random hexamers primed reverse transcription of about 0.5 to 1 ug RNA. TCRdb reprocessed the immunoSEQ multiplex PCR reads with MiXCR, giving one entry per CDR3 protein. The table records about 75,000 distinct CDR3 sequences, approximately 93% of them present only once. The sample taken for sequencing was CD8+ T cells from PBMCs. The clonotype comes from a human donor with Susac syndrome.

CDR3: CATREGSGELFF. In DNA, the CDR3 is TGTGCCACCCGAGAGGGTTCCGGGGAGCTGTTTTTT. This sequence joins TRBV24-1 and TRBJ2-2, with D perhaps TRBD2 (5 bases). With 9 bases removed from V and 6 bases from J, the gap between germline ends came to 10 bases. This CDR3 has 12 amino acids. Germline assignment: CDR1 KGHDR and CDR2 SFDVKD.